This entry is about one T cell receptor beta chain. One base separates it from a far larger clone, so it is likely a read error. TCR beta libraries were built with iRepertoire HTBI primers and Arm-PCR of CDR3 regions. Via MiXCR, TCRdb re-called the multiplex PCR reads, giving one row per CDR3 protein. Among some 450,000 distinct CDR3 sequences, about a sixth were seen once, and the ten largest hold about 10%. The data derive from a study of regulatory T cells in long-lasting Graves disease. Time point given: newly diagnosed GD, antithyroid drugs for less than 3 months. Preparation of the TCR library used RNA extracted from PBMCs. The sample was also reused in another study, on T cells in Graves' hyperthyroidism and ophthalmopathy.

The sequence was obtained from a woman aged 25 to 39 with Graves disease. The material sequenced was peripheral blood mononuclear cells (PBMCs), taken at new diagnosis, from a patient treated with antithyroid drugs.

The CDR3 DNA follows: TGTGCCAGCAGCTTATGGCCGGGGGACAGGGAGTACGAGCAGTTCTTC. This translates into CASSLWPGDREYEQFF. The J gene is TRBJ2-1, the V gene TRBV11-2, with 9 bases that match TRBD1. The length of the CDR3 is 16 residues. V shed 2 bases and J 10 bases; nucleotides not matched to a gene: 12. Germline-derived CDR1 and CDR2 are SGHAT and FQNNGV.